The rows below give T cell receptor beta chains drawn from one sample of a study of OX40 agonist ivuxolimab in advanced cancers. The method was immunoSEQ multiplex PCR; TCRdb's version includes in-frame clones alone and lacks a portion of them. The sample holds 65,000 to 75,000 clones, approximately 81% seen once. The sequencing used CD4+ or CD8+ T cells sorted from blood, collected in a trial of the OX40 agonist ivuxolimab. The source is an adult with an advanced solid tumor such as melanoma, head and neck, liver or kidney cancer. Each CDR3 is given with its conserved first and last residue. The D gene is left open where the match is weak. Clone size is given for some rows only: seen once, a few or many times, or a class if the clone is expanded.

J: TRBJ2-5; V: TRBV29-1; size: -; D: -; CDR3: CSVEQGVETQYF; DNA: TGCAGCGTTGAACAGGGTGTCGAGACCCAGTACTTC
J: TRBJ1-3; V: TRBV9; size: -; D: -; CDR3: CASSVADSGNTIYF; DNA: TGTGCCAGCAGCGTAGCAGATTCTGGAAACACCATATATTTT
J: TRBJ1-2; V: TRBV30; size: -; D: -; CDR3: CAWGVLEGFSNYGYTF; DNA: TGTGCCTGGGGGGTCCTAGAAGGTTTTTCTAACTATGGCTACACCTTC
J: TRBJ1-4; V: TRBV5-1; size: -; D: -; CDR3: CASAPGGLTNEKLFF; DNA: TGCGCCAGCGCCCCCGGCGGACTCACCAATGAAAAACTGTTTTTT
J: TRBJ1-1; V: TRBV19; size: -; D: TRBD1; CDR3: CASSWDSIMNTEAFF; DNA: TGTGCCAGTAGCTGGGACAGTATCATGAACACTGAAGCTTTCTTT
J: TRBJ1-1; V: TRBV7-6; size: -; D: -; CDR3: CASSLALGGYGATEAFF; DNA: TGTGCCAGCAGCTTAGCGCTGGGGGGGTATGGGGCCACTGAAGCTTTCTTT
J: TRBJ2-7; V: TRBV4-1; size: -; D: -; CDR3: CASSQDSSYEQYF; DNA: TGCGCCAGCAGCCAAGACAGTTCCTACGAGCAGTACTTC
J: TRBJ1-3; V: TRBV6-1; size: -; D: -; CDR3: CASTLDLSGNTIYF; DNA: TGTGCCAGCACCCTGGATCTCTCGGGAAACACCATATATTTT
J: TRBJ2-3; V: TRBV2; size: -; D: TRBD2; CDR3: CAGRLAGVTDTQYF; DNA: TGTGCCGGTAGACTAGCGGGGGTGACAGATACGCAGTATTTT
J: TRBJ1-1; V: TRBV27; size: once; D: TRBD1; CDR3: CASSSRQGLNTEAFF; DNA: TGTGCCAGCAGTTCAAGACAGGGGTTGAACACTGAAGCTTTCTTT
J: TRBJ1-2; V: TRBV19; size: -; D: -; CDR3: CASSSQGHGYTF; DNA: TGTGCCAGTAGTTCCCAGGGGCATGGCTACACCTTC
J: TRBJ2-7; V: TRBV7-8; size: -; D: TRBD1; CDR3: CASTPQTGRSYEQYF; DNA: TGTGCCAGCACCCCCCAGACAGGGCGGTCCTACGAGCAGTACTTC
J: TRBJ2-7; V: TRBV9; size: -; D: -; CDR3: CASSAGTHNLEQYF; DNA: TGTGCCAGCAGCGCCGGGACTCACAATCTCGAGCAGTACTTC
J: TRBJ2-2; V: TRBV5-6; size: -; D: -; CDR3: CASSLVWSRDGELFF; DNA: TGTGCCAGCAGCTTGGTTTGGTCTAGGGACGGGGAGCTGTTTTTT
J: TRBJ1-2; V: TRBV5-1; size: -; D: -; CDR3: CASSFGGVPGYTF; DNA: TGCGCCAGCAGCTTCGGCGGGGTGCCGGGCTACACCTTC
J: TRBJ2-3; V: TRBV30; size: -; D: TRBD2; CDR3: CAWSVRSAGAADTQYF; DNA: TGTGCCTGGAGTGTACGTTCAGCGGGAGCAGCAGATACGCAGTATTTT
J: TRBJ2-1; V: TRBV5-1; size: -; D: -; CDR3: CASSVQRGGRDEQFF; DNA: TGCGCCAGCAGCGTACAGAGGGGCGGCAGGGATGAGCAGTTCTTC
J: TRBJ2-5; V: TRBV5-6; size: -; D: -; CDR3: CASSPGPPGTQYF; DNA: TGTGCCAGCAGCCCGGGCCCCCCTGGGACCCAGTACTTC
J: TRBJ1-1; V: TRBV6-1; size: -; D: -; CDR3: CASSGQMNTEAFF; DNA: TGTGCCAGCAGTGGCCAGATGAACACTGAAGCTTTCTTT
J: TRBJ2-7; V: TRBV5-1; size: -; D: TRBD1; CDR3: CASSTRGFIYEQYF; DNA: TGCGCCAGCAGCACCAGGGGGTTTATCTACGAGCAGTACTTC
J: TRBJ1-4; V: TRBV7-6; size: -; D: -; CDR3: CASSSQGEKLFF; DNA: TGTGCCAGCAGCTCTCAGGGGGAAAAACTGTTTTTT
J: TRBJ2-4; V: TRBV7-2; size: -; D: -; CDR3: CASSLGPVLPPSKNIQYF; DNA: TGTGCCAGCAGCTTGGGCCCTGTCCTTCCCCCTTCCAAAAACATTCAGTACTTC
J: TRBJ1-5; V: TRBV7-2; size: once; D: -; CDR3: CASSPNGLKNQPQHF; DNA: TGTGCCAGCAGCCCCAACGGCCTGAAAAATCAGCCCCAGCATTTT
J: TRBJ2-7; V: TRBV7-1; size: -; D: TRBD1; CDR3: CASSHWWDSSYEQYF; DNA: TGTGCCAGCAGCCATTGGTGGGACAGCTCCTACGAGCAGTACTTC
J: TRBJ2-7; V: TRBV15; size: once; D: -; CDR3: CATSRDGWSYEQYF; DNA: TGTGCCACCAGCAGGGACGGTTGGTCCTACGAGCAGTACTTC
J: TRBJ2-3; V: TRBV7-9; size: -; D: -; CDR3: CASSSPGGPPDTQYF; DNA: TGTGCCAGCAGTTCACCCGGGGGGCCGCCAGATACGCAGTATTTT
J: TRBJ2-1; V: TRBV18; size: -; D: -; CDR3: CASSPRRDNEQFF; DNA: TGTGCCAGCTCACCTAGGCGGGACAATGAGCAGTTCTTC
J: TRBJ2-7; V: TRBV28; size: -; D: -; CDR3: CASSAPGRTSYEQYF; DNA: TGTGCCAGCAGTGCGCCCGGGAGAACCTCCTACGAGCAGTACTTC
J: TRBJ1-5; V: TRBV29-1; size: -; D: TRBD1; CDR3: CSVGQGVNQPQHF; DNA: TGCAGCGTGGGACAGGGGGTAAACCAGCCCCAGCATTTT
J: TRBJ1-3; V: TRBV30; size: -; D: -; CDR3: CAWSVRFEGGNTIYF; DNA: TGTGCCTGGAGTGTACGATTTGAGGGAGGAAACACCATATATTTT
J: TRBJ1-4; V: TRBV6-6; size: -; D: TRBD1; CDR3: CASSKGTVNEKLFF; DNA: TGTGCCAGCAGTAAGGGGACAGTTAATGAAAAACTGTTTTTT
J: TRBJ1-4; V: TRBV20-1; size: few; D: TRBD1; CDR3: CSAQGNEKLFF; DNA: TGCAGTGCACAGGGGAATGAAAAACTGTTTTTT
J: TRBJ2-1; V: TRBV18; size: -; D: -; CDR3: CASSQGISSYNEQFF; DNA: TGTGCCAGCTCACAGGGGATTTCGTCCTACAATGAGCAGTTCTTC
J: TRBJ1-4; V: TRBV19; size: -; D: -; CDR3: CASSMRTSSTTNEKLFF; DNA: TGTGCCAGTAGTATGAGGACAAGCTCGACGACTAATGAAAAACTGTTTTTT
J: TRBJ2-5; V: TRBV28; size: once; D: -; CDR3: CASSFGRARASAETQYF; DNA: TGTGCCAGCAGTTTCGGGCGGGCCAGGGCTTCGGCAGAGACCCAGTACTTC
J: TRBJ2-5; V: TRBV6-6; size: -; D: -; CDR3: CASKKEAYQETQYF; DNA: TGTGCCAGCAAAAAGGAGGCGTACCAAGAGACCCAGTACTTC
J: TRBJ2-3; V: TRBV5-1; size: -; D: TRBD1; CDR3: CASSPSWQGVRDTQYF; DNA: TGCGCCAGCAGCCCCTCGTGGCAGGGGGTCCGGGATACGCAGTATTTT
J: TRBJ1-1; V: TRBV30; size: -; D: -; CDR3: CAWRGRGVTETEAFF; DNA: TGTGCCTGGAGAGGGAGGGGAGTTACGGAAACTGAAGCTTTCTTT
J: TRBJ1-5; V: TRBV5-6; size: -; D: TRBD1; CDR3: CASSSLGTGENQPQHF; DNA: TGTGCCAGCAGTAGCCTGGGGACAGGGGAGAATCAGCCCCAGCATTTT
J: TRBJ1-1; V: TRBV18; size: once; D: TRBD1; CDR3: CASSPWALGRGVNTEAFF; DNA: TGTGCCAGCTCACCTTGGGCTCTTGGCAGGGGGGTAAACACTGAAGCTTTCTTT
J: TRBJ2-2; V: TRBV5-4; size: -; D: TRBD2; CDR3: CASSFGLAGGVTGELFF; DNA: TGTGCCAGCAGCTTTGGCCTAGCGGGAGGAGTCACCGGGGAGCTGTTTTTT